This entry describes one T cell receptor beta chain. This entry belongs to a study of T cell changes during pregnancy in multiple sclerosis. V dropped 5 bases and J dropped 2; count of bases not matched to a gene: 7. The CDR3 has 16 amino acids. CDR1 is SGHAT and CDR2 is FQNNGV in the germline V gene. The table came from immunoSEQ multiplex PCR; TCRdb's copy has only in-frame clones and leaves some out. Among tens of thousands of clones listed, approximately 89% were seen once. Sample: peripheral blood, taken before pregnancy. The sequence was obtained from a female donor with multiple sclerosis, enrolled in a pregnancy study. V usage is TRBV11-2 and J usage is TRBJ2-1, with 9 nucleotides matching TRBD2. CDR3 region: CASSPGGGGAYNEQFF. The CDR3 bases are TGTGCCAGCAGCCCCGGAGGCGGGGGGGCCTACAATGAGCAGTTCTTC.